This TCR beta chain was sequenced during a study of T cell responses to AZD1222 COVID-19 vaccine. Study results and caveats: Donors in the cohort were predominantly white British and more often female, and clonal diversity was possibly underestimated.

A word on this clone: Its antigen is unknown.

The CDR3 loop spans 13 amino acids. Trimming cost V 6 bases and J 2 bases, with 10 bases left between them. CDR1 MNHEY and CDR2 SVGAGI come from the germline V gene. Clones were sequenced by immunoSEQ multiplex PCR, and TCRdb holds only the in-frame ones, with some missing. This table has over 140,000 clones, roughly 90% appearing once. The sequencing here drew on peripheral blood, taken on day 0 of AZD1222 vaccination. This sequence was found in an adult in good health. The chain is built from TRBV6-5 and TRBJ1-1; maybe TRBD1 (6 bases). CDR3 bases: TGTGCCAGCAGGCAACAGGGTAACACTGAAGCTTTCTTT. It yields the protein CASRQQGNTEAFF.